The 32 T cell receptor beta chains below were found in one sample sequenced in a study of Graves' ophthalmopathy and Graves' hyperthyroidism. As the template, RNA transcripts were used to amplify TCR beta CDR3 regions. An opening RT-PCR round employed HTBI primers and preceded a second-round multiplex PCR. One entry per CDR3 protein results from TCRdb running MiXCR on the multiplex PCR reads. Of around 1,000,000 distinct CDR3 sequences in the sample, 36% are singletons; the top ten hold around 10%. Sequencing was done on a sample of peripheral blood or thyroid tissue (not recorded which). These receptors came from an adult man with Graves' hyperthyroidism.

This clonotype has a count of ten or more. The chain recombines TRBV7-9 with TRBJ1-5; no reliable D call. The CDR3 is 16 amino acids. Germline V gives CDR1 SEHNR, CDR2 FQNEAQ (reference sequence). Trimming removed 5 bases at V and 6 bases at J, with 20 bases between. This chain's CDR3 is CASSLHSLGKAQPQHF. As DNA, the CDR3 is TGTGCCAGCAGCCTTCATTCACTGGGGAAGGCTCAGCCCCAGCATTTT.

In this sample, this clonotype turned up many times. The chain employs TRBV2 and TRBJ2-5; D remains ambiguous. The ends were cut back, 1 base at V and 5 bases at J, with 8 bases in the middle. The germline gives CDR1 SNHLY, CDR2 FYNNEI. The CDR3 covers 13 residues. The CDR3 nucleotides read TGTGCCAGCAGTGAAGGGTCCCGCGAGACCCAGTACTTC. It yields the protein CASSEGSRETQYF. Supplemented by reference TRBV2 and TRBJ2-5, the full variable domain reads EPEVTQTPSHQVTQMGQEVILRCVPISNHLYFYWYRQILGQKVEFLVSFYNNEISEKSEIFDDQFSVERPDGSNFTLKIRSTKLEDSAMYFCASSEGSRETQYFGPGTRLLVL.

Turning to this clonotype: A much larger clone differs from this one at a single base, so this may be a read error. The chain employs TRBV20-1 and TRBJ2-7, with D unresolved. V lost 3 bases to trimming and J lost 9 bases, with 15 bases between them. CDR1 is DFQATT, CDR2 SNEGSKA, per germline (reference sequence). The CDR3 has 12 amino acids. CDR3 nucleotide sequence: TGCAGTGCTAGCCCCCCGGCCTTCGGGCAGTACTTC. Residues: CSASPPAFGQYF.

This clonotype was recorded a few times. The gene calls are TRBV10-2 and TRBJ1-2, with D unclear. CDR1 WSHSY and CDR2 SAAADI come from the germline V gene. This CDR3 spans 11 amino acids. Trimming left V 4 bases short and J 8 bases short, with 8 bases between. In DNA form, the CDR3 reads TGCGCCAGCAGTGGGGTTCGGGGCTACACCTTC. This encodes CASSGVRGYTF.

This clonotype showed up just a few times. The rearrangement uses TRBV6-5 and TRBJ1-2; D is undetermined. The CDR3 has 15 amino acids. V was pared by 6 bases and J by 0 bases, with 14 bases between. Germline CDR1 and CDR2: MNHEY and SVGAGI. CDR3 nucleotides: TGTGCCAGCAGCCCCCCTTCTGGTGCTAACTATGGCTACACCTTC. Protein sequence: CASSPPSGANYGYTF.

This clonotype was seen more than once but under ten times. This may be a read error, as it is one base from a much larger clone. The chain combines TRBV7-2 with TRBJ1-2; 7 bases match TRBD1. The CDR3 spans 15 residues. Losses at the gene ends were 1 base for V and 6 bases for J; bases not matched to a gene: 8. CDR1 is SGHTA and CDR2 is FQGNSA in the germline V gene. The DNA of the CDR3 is TGTGCCAGCAGCTTAGTGAGGACAGGCTCCCATGGCTACACCTTC. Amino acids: CASSLVRTGSHGYTF.

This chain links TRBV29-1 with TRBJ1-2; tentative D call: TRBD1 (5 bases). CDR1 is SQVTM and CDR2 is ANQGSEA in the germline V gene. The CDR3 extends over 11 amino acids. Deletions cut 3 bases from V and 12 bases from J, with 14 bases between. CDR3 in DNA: TGCAGCGTTGAGTCGGGGACTGGAAACACCTTC. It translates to CSVESGTGNTF.

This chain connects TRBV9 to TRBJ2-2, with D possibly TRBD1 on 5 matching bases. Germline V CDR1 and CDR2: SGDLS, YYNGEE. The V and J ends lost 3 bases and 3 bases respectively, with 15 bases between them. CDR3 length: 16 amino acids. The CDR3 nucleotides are TGTGCCAGCAGCGCTTCAGCAGGGTGGGACACCGGGGAGCTGTTTTTT. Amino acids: CASSASAGWDTGELFF. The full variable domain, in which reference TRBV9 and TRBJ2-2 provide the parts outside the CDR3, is DSGVTQTPKHLITATGQRVTLRCSPRSGDLSVYWYQQSLDQGLQFLIQYYNGEERAKGNILERFSAQQFPDLHSELNLSSLELGDSALYFCASSASAGWDTGELFFGEGSRLTVL.

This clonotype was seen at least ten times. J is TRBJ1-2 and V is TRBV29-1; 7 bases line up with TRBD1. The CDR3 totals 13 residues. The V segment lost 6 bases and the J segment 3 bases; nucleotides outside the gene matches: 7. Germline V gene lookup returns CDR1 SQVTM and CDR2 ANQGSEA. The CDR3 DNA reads TGCAGCGTAGGGAGGGGGCAGGACTATGGCTACACCTTC. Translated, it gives CSVGRGQDYGYTF.

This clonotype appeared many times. CDR3 bases: TGCAGTGCCCTAGACAGGGGGCCTTCACCCCTCCACTTT. It translates to CSALDRGPSPLHF. The rearrangement uses TRBV20-1 and TRBJ1-6, with TRBD1 matching over 10 bases. The germline CDR1 and CDR2 sequences are DFQATT and SNEGSKA (reference sequence). With 6 bases clipped from V and 9 bases from J, the junction kept 5 bases outside the gene matches. The CDR3 sequence is 13 residues long.

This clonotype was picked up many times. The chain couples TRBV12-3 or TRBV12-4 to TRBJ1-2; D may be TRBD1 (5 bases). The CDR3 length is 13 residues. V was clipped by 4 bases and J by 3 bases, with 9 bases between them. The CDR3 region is CASSSTADYGYTF. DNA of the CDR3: TGTGCCAGCAGTTCGACAGCAGACTATGGCTACACCTTC.

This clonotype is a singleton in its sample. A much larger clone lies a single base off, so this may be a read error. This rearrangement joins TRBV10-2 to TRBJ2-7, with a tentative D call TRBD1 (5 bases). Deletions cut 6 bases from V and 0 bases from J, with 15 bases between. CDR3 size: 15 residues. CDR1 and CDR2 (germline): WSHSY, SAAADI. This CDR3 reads CASSLSLGRSYEQYF. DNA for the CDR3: TGCGCCAGCAGCCTCAGTTTGGGGCGCTCCTACGAGCAGTACTTC.

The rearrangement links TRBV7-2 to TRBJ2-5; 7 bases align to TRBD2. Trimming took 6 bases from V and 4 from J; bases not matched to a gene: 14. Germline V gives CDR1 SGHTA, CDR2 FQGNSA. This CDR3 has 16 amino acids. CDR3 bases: TGTGCCAGCAGGGCACCGAGCCGCGGGAGCGGAGAGACCCAGTACTTC. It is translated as CASRAPSRGSGETQYF. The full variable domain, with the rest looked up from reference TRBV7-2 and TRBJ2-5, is GAGVSQSPSNKVTEKGKDVELRCDPISGHTALYWYRQSLGQGLEFLIYFQGNSAPDKSGLPSDRFSAERTGGSVSTLTIQRTQQEDSAVYLCASRAPSRGSGETQYFGPGTRLLVL.

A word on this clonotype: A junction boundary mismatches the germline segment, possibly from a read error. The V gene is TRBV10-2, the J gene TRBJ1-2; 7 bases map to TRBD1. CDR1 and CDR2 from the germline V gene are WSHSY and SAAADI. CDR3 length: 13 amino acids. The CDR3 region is CATRQGPNYGYTF. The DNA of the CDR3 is TGTGCCACTCGACAGGGCCCTAACTATGGCTACACCTTC.

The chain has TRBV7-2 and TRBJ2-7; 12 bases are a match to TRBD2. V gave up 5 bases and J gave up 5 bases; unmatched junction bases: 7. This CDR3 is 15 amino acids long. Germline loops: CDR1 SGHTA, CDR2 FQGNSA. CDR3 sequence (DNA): TGTGCCAGCAGCCCGACTAGCGGGAGATCCGACGAGCAGTACTTC. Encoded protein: CASSPTSGRSDEQYF.

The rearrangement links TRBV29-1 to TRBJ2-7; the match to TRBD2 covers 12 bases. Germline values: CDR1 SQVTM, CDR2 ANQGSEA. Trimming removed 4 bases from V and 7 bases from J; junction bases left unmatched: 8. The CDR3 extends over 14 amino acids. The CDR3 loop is CSVGATSGSSEQYF. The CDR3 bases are TGCAGCGTTGGTGCGACTAGCGGGAGTAGTGAGCAGTACTTC.

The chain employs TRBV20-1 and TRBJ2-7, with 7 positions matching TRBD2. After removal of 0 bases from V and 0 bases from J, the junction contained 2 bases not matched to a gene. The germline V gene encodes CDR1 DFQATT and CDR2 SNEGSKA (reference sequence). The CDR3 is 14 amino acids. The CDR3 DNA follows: TGCAGTGCTAGAGATTTAGCGGGCTCCTACGAGCAGTACTTC. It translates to CSARDLAGSYEQYF.

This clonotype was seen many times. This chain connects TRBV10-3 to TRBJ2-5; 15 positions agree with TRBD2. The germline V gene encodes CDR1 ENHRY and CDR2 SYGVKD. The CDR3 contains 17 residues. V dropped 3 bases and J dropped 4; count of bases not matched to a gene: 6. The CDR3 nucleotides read TGTGCCATCAGTGAACCCGGGACTAGCGGGAGGAGAGAGACCCAGTACTTC. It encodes CAISEPGTSGRRETQYF.

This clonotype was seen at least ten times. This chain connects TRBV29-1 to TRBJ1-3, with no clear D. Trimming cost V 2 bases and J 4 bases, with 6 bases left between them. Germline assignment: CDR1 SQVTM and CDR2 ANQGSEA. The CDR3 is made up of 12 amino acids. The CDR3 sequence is CSVEYTGNTIYF. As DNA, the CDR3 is TGCAGCGTTGAATATACGGGAAACACCATATATTTT.

CDR3 coding DNA: TGCGCCAGCAGCCAGATAAGGAGCTATGGCTACACCTTC. Translating it yields CASSQIRSYGYTF. This sequence joins TRBV4-3 and TRBJ1-2; D gene ambiguous. Looked up from germline, CDR1 is LGHNA and CDR2 is YSLEER. Trimming cost V 3 bases and J 4 bases, with 9 bases left between them. The length of the CDR3 is 13 residues.

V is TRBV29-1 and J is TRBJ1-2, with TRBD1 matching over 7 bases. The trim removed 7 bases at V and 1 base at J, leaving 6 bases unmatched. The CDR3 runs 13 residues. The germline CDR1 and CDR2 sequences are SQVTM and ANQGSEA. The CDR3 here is CSAQGWDNYGYTF. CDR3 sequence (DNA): TGCAGCGCACAGGGGTGGGATAACTATGGCTACACCTTC.

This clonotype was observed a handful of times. The CDR3 DNA follows: TGTGCCAGCAGCTTCGGGCTAGCGGGAGCTCAGGACTCTCAGTTCTTC. Translating gives CASSFGLAGAQDSQFF. The chain has TRBV7-6 and TRBJ2-5, with 10 bases fitting TRBD2. The DNA end is more similar to TRBJ2-1, so the J call may be wrong. The CDR3 has 16 amino acids. The germline CDR1 and CDR2 sequences are SGHVS and FNYEAQ.

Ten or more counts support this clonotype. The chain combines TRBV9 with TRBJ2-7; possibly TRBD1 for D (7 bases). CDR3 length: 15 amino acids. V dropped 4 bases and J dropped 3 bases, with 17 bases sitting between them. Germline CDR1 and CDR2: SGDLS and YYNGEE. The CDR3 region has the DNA TGTGCCAGCAGCCCCTCAGGGGGGACTGACTACGAGCAGTACTTC. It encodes CASSPSGGTDYEQYF.

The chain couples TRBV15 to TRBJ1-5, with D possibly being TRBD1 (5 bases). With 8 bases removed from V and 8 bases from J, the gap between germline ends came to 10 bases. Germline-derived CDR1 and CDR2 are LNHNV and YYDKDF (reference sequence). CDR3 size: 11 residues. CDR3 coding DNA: TGTGCCACCGGGACGGCGGAGCCCCAGCATTTT. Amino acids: CATGTAEPQHF. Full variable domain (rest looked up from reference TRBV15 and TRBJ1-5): DAMVIQNPRYQVTQFGKPVTLSCSQTLNHNVMYWYQQKSSQAPKLLFHYYDKDFNNEADTPDNFQSRRPNTSFCFLDIRSPGLGDTAMYLCATGTAEPQHFGDGTRLSIL.

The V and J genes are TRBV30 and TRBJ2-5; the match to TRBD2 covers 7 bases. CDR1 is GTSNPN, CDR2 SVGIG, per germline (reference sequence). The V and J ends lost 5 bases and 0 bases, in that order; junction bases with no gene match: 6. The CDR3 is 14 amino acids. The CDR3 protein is CAWSLAHHQETQYF. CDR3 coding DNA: TGTGCCTGGTCACTAGCGCACCACCAAGAGACCCAGTACTTC. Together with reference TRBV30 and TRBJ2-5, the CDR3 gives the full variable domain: SQTIHQWPATLVQPVGSPLSLECTVEGTSNPNLYWYRQAAGRGLQLLFYSVGIGQISSEVPQNLSASRPQDRQFILSSKKLLLSDSGFYLCAWSLAHHQETQYFGPGTRLLVL.

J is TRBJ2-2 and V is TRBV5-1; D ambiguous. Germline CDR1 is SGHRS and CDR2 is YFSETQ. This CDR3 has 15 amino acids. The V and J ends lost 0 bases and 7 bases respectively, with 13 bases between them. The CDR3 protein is CASSLGFSGVGELFF. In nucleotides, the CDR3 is TGCGCCAGCAGCTTGGGCTTCAGTGGCGTCGGGGAGCTGTTTTTT.

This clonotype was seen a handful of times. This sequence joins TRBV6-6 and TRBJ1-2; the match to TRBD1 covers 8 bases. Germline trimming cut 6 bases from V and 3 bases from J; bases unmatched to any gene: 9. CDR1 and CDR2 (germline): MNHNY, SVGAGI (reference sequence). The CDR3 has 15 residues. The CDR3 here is CASRPTGAGDYGYTF. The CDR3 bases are TGTGCCAGCAGACCGACAGGGGCGGGGGACTATGGCTACACCTTC.

The CDR3 spells CASTRLAGPGETQYF. CDR3 in DNA: TGTGCCAGCACCAGGTTAGCGGGGCCGGGAGAGACCCAGTACTTC. The V call is TRBV9, the J call TRBJ2-5; TRBD2 matches at 8 bases. Germline CDR1 reads SGDLS; CDR2 reads YYNGEE. CDR3 length: 15 residues. The V and J ends lost 6 bases and 4 bases, in that order; junction bases with no gene match: 11.

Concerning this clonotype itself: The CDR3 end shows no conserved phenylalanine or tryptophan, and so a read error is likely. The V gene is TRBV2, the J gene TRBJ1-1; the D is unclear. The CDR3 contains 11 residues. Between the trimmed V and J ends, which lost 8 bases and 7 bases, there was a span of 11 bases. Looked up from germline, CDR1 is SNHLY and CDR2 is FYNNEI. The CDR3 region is CASFLGREAFL. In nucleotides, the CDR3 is TGTGCCAGCTTCCTGGGTCGTGAAGCTTTCCTT.

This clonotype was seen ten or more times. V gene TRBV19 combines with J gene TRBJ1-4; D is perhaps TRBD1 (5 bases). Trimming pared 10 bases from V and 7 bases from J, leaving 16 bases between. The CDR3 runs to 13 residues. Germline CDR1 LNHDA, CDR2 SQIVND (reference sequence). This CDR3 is CATKWKGREKLFF. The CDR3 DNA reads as TGTGCCACCAAATGGAAGGGACGTGAAAAACTGTTTTTT.

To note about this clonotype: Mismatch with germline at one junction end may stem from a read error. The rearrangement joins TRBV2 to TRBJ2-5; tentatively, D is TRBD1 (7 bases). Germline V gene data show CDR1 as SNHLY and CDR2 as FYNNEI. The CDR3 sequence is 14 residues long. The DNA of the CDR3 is TGTGCCTGCAGTTTAGAGGGGGGACAGGAGACCCAGTACTTC. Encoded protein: CACSLEGGQETQYF. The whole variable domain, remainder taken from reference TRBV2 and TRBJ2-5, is EPEVTQTPSHQVTQMGQEVILRCVPISNHLYFYWYRQILGQKVEFLVSFYNNEISEKSEIFDDQFSVERPDGSNFTLKIRSTKLEDSAMYFCACSLEGGQETQYFGPGTRLLVL.

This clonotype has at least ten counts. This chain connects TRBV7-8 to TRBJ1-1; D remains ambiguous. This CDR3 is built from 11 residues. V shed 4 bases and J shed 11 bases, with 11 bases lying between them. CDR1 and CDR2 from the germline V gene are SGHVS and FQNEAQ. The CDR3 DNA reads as TGTGCCAGCAGCTCCGACGGAGGGGCTTTCTTT. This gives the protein CASSSDGGAFF.